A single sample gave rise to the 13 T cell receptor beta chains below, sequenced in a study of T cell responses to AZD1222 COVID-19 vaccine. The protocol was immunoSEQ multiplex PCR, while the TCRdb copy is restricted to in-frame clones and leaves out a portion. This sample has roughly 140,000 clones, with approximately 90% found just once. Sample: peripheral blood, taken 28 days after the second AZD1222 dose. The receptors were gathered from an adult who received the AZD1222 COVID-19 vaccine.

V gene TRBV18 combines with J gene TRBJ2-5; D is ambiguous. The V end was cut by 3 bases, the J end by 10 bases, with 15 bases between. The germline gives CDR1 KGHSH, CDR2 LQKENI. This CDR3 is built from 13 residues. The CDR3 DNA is TGTGCCAGCTCACCCGGACCTCAAATGGACCAGTACTTC. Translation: CASSPGPQMDQYF.

The CDR3 DNA reads TGTGCCAGCAGCCCCGGGACAGGGCCCTACGAGCAGTACGTC. Protein sequence: CASSPGTGPYEQYV. The chain is built from TRBV5-6 and TRBJ2-7, with 9 bases aligning to TRBD1. J lost 2 bases, V lost 4 bases, and 4 bases had no gene match. This CDR3 has 14 residues. The germline CDR1 and CDR2 sequences are SGHDT and YYEEEE.

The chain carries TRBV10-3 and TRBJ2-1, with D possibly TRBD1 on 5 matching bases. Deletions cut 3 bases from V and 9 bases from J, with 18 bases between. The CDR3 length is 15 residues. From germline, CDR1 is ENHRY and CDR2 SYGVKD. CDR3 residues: CAISDGPQGMIEQFF. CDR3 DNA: TGTGCCATCAGTGATGGGCCTCAGGGTATGATTGAGCAGTTCTTC.

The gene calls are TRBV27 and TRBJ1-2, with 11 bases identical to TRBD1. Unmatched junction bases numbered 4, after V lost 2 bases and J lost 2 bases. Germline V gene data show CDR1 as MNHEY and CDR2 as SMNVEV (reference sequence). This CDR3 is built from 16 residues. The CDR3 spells CASSLTRTGGNYGYTF. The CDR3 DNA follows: TGTGCCAGCAGTTTAACGCGGACAGGGGGCAACTATGGCTACACCTTC.

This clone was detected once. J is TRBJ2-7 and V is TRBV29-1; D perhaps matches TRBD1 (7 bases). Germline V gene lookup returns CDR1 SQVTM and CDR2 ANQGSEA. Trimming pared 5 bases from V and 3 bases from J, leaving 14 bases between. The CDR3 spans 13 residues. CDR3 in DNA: TGCAGCGTTAAACTCCAGGGGGGCTACGAGCAGTACGTC. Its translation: CSVKLQGGYEQYV.

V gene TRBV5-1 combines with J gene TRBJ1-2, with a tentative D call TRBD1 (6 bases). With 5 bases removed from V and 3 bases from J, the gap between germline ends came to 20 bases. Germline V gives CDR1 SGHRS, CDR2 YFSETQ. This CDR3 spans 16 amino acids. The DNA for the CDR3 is TGCGCCAGCAGTTCTTATGCGGGGGCTAGCGACTATGGCTACACCTTC. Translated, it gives CASSSYAGASDYGYTF.

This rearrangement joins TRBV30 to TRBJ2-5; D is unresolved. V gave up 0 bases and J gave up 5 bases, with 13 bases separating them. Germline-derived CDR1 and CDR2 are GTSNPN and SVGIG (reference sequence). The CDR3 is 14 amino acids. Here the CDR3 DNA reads TGTGCCTGGAGTGTACGATCTAGAACCGAGACCCAGTACTTC. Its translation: CAWSVRSRTETQYF.

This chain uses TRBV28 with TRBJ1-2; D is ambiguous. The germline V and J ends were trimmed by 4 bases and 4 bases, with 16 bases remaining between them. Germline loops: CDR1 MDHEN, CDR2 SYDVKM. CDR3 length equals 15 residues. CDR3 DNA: TGTGCCAGCAGTTCCGTCGTCCTGGCGTCCTATGGCTACACCTTC. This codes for CASSSVVLASYGYTF.

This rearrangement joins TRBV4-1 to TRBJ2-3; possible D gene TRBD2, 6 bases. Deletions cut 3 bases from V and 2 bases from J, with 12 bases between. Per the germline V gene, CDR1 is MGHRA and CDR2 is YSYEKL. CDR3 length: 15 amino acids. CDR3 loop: CASSQEGRDTDTQYF. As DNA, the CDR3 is TGCGCCAGCAGCCAGGAGGGCAGGGACACAGATACGCAGTATTTT.

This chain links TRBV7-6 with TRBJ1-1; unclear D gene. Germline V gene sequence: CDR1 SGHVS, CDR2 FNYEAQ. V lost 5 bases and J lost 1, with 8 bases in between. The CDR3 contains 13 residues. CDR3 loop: CASSLGKNTEAFF. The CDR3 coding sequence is TGTGCCAGCAGCCTCGGAAAGAACACTGAAGCTTTCTTT. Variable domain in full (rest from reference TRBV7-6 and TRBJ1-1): GAGVSQSPRYKVTKRGQDVALRCDPISGHVSLYWYRQALGQGPEFLTYFNYEAQQDKSGLPNDRFSAERPEGSISTLTIQRTEQRDSAMYRCASSLGKNTEAFFGQGTRLTVV.

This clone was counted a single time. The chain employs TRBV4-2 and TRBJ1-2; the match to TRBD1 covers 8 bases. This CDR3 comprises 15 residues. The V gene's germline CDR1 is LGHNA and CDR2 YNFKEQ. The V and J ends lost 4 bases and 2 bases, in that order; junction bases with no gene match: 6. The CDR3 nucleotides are TGTGCCAGCAGCCGGACAGGGCGAGAGAACTATGGCTACACCTTC. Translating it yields CASSRTGRENYGYTF.

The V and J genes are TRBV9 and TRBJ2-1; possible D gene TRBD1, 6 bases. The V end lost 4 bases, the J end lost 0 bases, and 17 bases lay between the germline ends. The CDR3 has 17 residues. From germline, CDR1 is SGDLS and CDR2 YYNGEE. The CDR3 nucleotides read TGTGCCAGCAGCAGAGGGGGTGGCGCGAGCTCCTACAATGAGCAGTTCTTC. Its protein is CASSRGGGASSYNEQFF.

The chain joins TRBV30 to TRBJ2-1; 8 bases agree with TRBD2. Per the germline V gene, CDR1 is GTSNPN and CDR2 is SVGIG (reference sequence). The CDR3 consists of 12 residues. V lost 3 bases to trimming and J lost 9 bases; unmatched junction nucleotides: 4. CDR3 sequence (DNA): TGTGCCTGGAGGCATAGCGGGGTTGAGCAGTTCTTC. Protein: CAWRHSGVEQFF. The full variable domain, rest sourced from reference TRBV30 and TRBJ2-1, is SQTIHQWPATLVQPVGSPLSLECTVEGTSNPNLYWYRQAAGRGLQLLFYSVGIGQISSEVPQNLSASRPQDRQFILSSKKLLLSDSGFYLCAWRHSGVEQFFGPGTRLTVL.